A single sample gave rise to the 14 T cell receptor beta chains below, sequenced in a study of radiation and T cells in renal cell carcinoma (TCRdb year 2020). The library came from the immunoSEQ multiplex PCR assay. What TCRdb holds here is the immuneACCESS table cut down to in-frame rearrangements. Part of the clones is not present; checked against another copy, under half of the missing clones reflect an unresolved V gene, and the others are unexplained. This sample has 60,000 to 80,000 clones in its table, and roughly 80% of those were observed once. Almost 6% of the sample rests with the top ten. The label giving this sample's time point can be read as: blood 2 weeks post-SBRT. The treatment or condition label here, explained by the study, means: 15 Gy SBRT to primary tumor, nephrectomy 4 weeks later. The sequencing here drew on blood, taken from a patient whose treatment included radiotherapy and nephrectomy. The source of these receptors is a man in his sixties with renal cell carcinoma.

This rearrangement joins TRBV7-9 to TRBJ1-4, with TRBD1 as a possible D gene (6 bases). The CDR3 runs 15 residues. Deletions cut 5 bases from V and 0 bases from J, with 10 bases between. Germline V gene data show CDR1 as SEHNR and CDR2 as FQNEAQ (reference sequence). The CDR3 here is CASSAGDSTNEKLFF. In DNA form, the CDR3 reads TGTGCCAGCAGCGCAGGGGATTCAACTAATGAAAAACTGTTTTTT.

The chain uses TRBV7-6 and TRBJ2-7; the match to TRBD1 covers 7 bases. Germline trimming cut 1 base from V and 3 bases from J; bases unmatched to any gene: 3. The CDR3 runs to 14 residues. Germline-derived CDR1 and CDR2 are SGHVS and FNYEAQ. The CDR3 is CASSLGQGRYEQYF. Written as DNA, the CDR3 is TGTGCCAGCAGCTTAGGACAGGGCCGCTACGAGCAGTACTTC.

The chain couples TRBV6-1 to TRBJ2-2; a possible D gene is TRBD1 (6 bases). Germline lookup yields CDR1 MNHNS and CDR2 SASEGT. The CDR3 sequence is 15 residues long. The V gene lost 7 bases and the J gene lost 1 base, with 13 bases spanning the gap. The CDR3: CASKQGTRNTGELFF. The CDR3 DNA sequence: TGTGCCAGCAAGCAGGGGACCCGGAACACCGGGGAGCTGTTTTTT.

This clone was found once. This rearrangement joins TRBV5-1 to TRBJ2-5, with 8 nucleotides matching TRBD1. Germline CDR1 and CDR2: SGHRS and YFSETQ. There are 14 residues in the CDR3. After removal of 7 bases from V and 5 bases from J, the junction contained 10 bases not matched to a gene. The CDR3 here is CASGPTGAGETQYF. CDR3 bases: TGCGCCAGCGGACCGACAGGGGCGGGGGAGACCCAGTACTTC.

The chain recombines TRBV5-1 with TRBJ2-5; TRBD1 matches at 8 bases. The closer fit of TRBJ2-7 to the DNA end suggests the J call may be wrong. The CDR3 has 16 residues. Germline CDR1 reads SGHRS; CDR2 reads YFSETQ. CDR3 bases: TGCGCCAGCAGCCCTCGCTCGGGACAGGCTACCTACGAGCAGTACTTC. Translating gives CASSPRSGQATYEQYF.

The chain links TRBV19 to TRBJ2-3, with 10 bases aligning to TRBD2. Germline values: CDR1 LNHDA, CDR2 SQIVND (reference sequence). Losses at the gene ends were 6 bases for V and 5 bases for J; bases not matched to a gene: 5. The CDR3 runs to 14 residues. CDR3: CASSQRLAGDTQYF. The CDR3 DNA reads as TGTGCCAGTAGCCAGAGACTAGCGGGAGATACGCAGTATTTT.

The rearrangement links TRBV19 to TRBJ1-5; D is uncertain. The CDR3 consists of 14 residues. Germline assignment: CDR1 LNHDA and CDR2 SQIVND (reference sequence). The V and J ends lost 7 bases and 7 bases respectively, with 17 bases between them. The CDR3: CASTPTRDKQPQHF. The CDR3, as DNA: TGTGCCAGTACTCCGACACGGGATAAGCAGCCCCAGCATTTT.

The J gene is TRBJ2-6, the V gene TRBV27; D possibly corresponds to TRBD1 (6 bases). Germline V lookup: CDR1 MNHEY, CDR2 SMNVEV (reference sequence). Trimming cost V 1 base and J 1 base, with 20 bases left between them. There are 20 residues in the CDR3. CDR3 nucleotide sequence: TGTGCCAGCAGTTTATTCCATAGCCGTGAACAGGGATCTGGGGCCAACGTCCTGACTTTC. Translated: CASSLFHSREQGSGANVLTF.

This clone was recorded only once. J is TRBJ1-2 and V is TRBV6-5; possibly TRBD1 for D (5 bases). V was trimmed by 6 bases and J by 1 base, leaving 9 bases between them. The CDR3 totals 13 residues. The germline V gene has CDR1 MNHEY and CDR2 SVGAGI. The CDR3 DNA sequence: TGTGCCAGCAGAAGGGACTTTAACTATGGCTACACCTTC. Protein: CASRRDFNYGYTF.

This chain joins TRBV28 and TRBJ1-4, with 7 bases that match TRBD1. Trimming at V came to 5 bases and at J to 7 bases, leaving 16 bases not matched to a gene. CDR1 MDHEN and CDR2 SYDVKM come from the germline V gene. The CDR3 is made up of 17 amino acids. CDR3: CASSPIFRQGGSEKLFF. CDR3 sequence (DNA): TGTGCCAGCAGTCCTATATTTAGACAGGGAGGGAGTGAAAAACTGTTTTTT.

The chain joins TRBV19 to TRBJ2-7; D is possibly TRBD1 (6 bases). Trimming took off 5 bases at V and 1 base at J, with 15 bases between the two ends. This CDR3 spans 15 amino acids. Per the germline V gene, CDR1 is LNHDA and CDR2 is SQIVND (reference sequence). This chain's CDR3 is CASSYTGSASYEQYF. The CDR3 coding sequence is TGTGCCAGTAGTTATACAGGGTCAGCTTCCTACGAGCAGTACTTC. The full variable domain, in which reference TRBV19 and TRBJ2-7 provide the parts outside the CDR3, is DGGITQSPKYLFRKEGQNVTLSCEQNLNHDAMYWYRQDPGQGLRLIYYSQIVNDFQKGDIAEGYSVSREKKESFPLTVTSAQKNPTAFYLCASSYTGSASYEQYFGPGTRLTVT.

The chain recombines TRBV30 with TRBJ2-7, with 7 bases matching TRBD1. Looked up from germline, CDR1 is GTSNPN and CDR2 is SVGIG (reference sequence). V was pared by 0 bases and J by 2 bases, with 10 bases of the junction left unmatched. The CDR3 length is 16 residues. CDR3: CAWSVLHRGGTYEQYF. In nucleotides, the CDR3 is TGTGCCTGGAGTGTACTTCACAGGGGTGGGACCTACGAGCAGTACTTC.

This chain links TRBV27 with TRBJ2-1; 7 positions agree with TRBD1. CDR3 length equals 15 residues. The ends lost 6 bases at V and 0 bases at J; junction bases unmatched: 5. Germline V lookup: CDR1 MNHEY, CDR2 SMNVEV (reference sequence). The CDR3 DNA follows: TGTGCCAGCAGGACAGGGTACGTCTCCTACAATGAGCAGTTCTTC. This encodes CASRTGYVSYNEQFF.

This rearrangement joins TRBV6-6 to TRBJ1-4; no reliable D call. This CDR3 is built from 14 residues. Germline lookup yields CDR1 MNHNY and CDR2 SVGAGI (reference sequence). Trimming removed 2 bases from V and 8 bases from J, with 12 bases in between. This CDR3 is CASSYMGFSEKLFF. In DNA, the CDR3 is TGTGCCAGCAGTTACATGGGCTTCAGCGAAAAACTGTTTTTT.